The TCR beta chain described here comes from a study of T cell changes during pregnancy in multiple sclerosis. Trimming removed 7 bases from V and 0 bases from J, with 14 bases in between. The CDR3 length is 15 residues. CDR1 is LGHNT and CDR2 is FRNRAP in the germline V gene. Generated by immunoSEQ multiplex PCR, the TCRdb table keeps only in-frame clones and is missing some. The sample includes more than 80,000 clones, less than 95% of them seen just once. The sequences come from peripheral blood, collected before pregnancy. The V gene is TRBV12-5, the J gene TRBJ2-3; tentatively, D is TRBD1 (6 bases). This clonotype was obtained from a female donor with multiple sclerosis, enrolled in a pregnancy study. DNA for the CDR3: TGTGCTAGTGCCACCGGGGACACGAGCACAGATACGCAGTATTTT. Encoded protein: CASATGDTSTDTQYF.